This T cell receptor beta chain derives from a study of response to subunit inactivated influenza vaccine. Overall study findings and caveats: Authors suggested few new T cells are recruited by each seasonal influenza vaccination.

Germline V gives CDR1 SQVTM, CDR2 ANQGSEA. With 7 bases clipped from V and 0 bases from J, the junction kept 9 bases outside the gene matches. This CDR3 spans 16 amino acids. Via MiXCR, TCRdb re-called the RT-PCR reads, giving one row per CDR3 protein. The table lists about 500,000 distinct CDR3 sequences, 10% to 15% of them singletons. There are a few counts of this clonotype. Its target is not known. V gene TRBV29-1 combines with J gene TRBJ2-2; 9 bases match TRBD1. This specimen was PBMCs from blood, taken 45 days after vaccination. The sequence was obtained from a man aged 50 to 60 who received an inactivated influenza vaccine. This chain's CDR3 is CSARTGAMTNTGELFF. The CDR3 DNA reads TGCAGCGCCCGGACAGGGGCAATGACGAACACCGGGGAGCTGTTTTTT.